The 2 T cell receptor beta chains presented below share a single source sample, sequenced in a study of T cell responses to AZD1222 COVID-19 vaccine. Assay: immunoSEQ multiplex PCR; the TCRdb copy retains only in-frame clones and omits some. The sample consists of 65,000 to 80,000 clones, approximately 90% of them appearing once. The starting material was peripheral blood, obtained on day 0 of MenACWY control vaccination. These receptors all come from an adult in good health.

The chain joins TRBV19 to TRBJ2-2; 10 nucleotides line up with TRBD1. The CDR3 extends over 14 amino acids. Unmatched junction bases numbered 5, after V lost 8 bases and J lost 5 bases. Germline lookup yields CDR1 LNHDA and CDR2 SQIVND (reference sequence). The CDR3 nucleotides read TGTGCCAGTTCGACAGGGGGCTTTACCGGGGAGCTGTTTTTT. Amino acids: CASSTGGFTGELFF.

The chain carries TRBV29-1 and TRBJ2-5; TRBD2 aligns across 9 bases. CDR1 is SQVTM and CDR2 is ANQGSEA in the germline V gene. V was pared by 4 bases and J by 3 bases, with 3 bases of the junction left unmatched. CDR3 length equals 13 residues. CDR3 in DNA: TGCAGCGTTGTGTCTAGCGGGGAAGAGACCCAGTACTTC. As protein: CSVVSSGEETQYF.